This T cell receptor (beta chain) was documented in a study of blood T cells in healthy people across ages. Study-wide findings and caveats: Long-lived donors carried more naive CD4+ cells and greater diversity than aged donors. Diversity estimates from one million T cells were considered underestimates.

Drawing of peripheral blood yielded about 9.7 milliliters from each donor. Germline V gene sequence: CDR1 KGHSH, CDR2 LQKENI. This CDR3 region has 15 residues. Deletions cut 2 bases from V and 0 bases from J, with 11 bases between. Note on this clonotype: Its specificity is not known.

It was with a sample-barcoded 5' primer and a J-beta primer mix that a second PCR of roughly 7 to 12 cycles was run. Each CDR3 protein is one row after TCRdb ran MiXCR on the 5' RACE reads. The repertoire holds fewer than 1 million distinct CDR3 sequences, under 45% seen once, with under 20% in the top ten. The chain carries TRBV18 and TRBJ2-7; the D gene is possibly TRBD1 (6 bases). The source material was blood. The clonotype comes from a man between 60 and 75 years old in good health. CDR3 sequence reads: CASSPDDRNSYEQYF. CDR3 nucleotides: TGTGCCAGCTCACCAGATGACAGGAACTCCTACGAGCAGTACTTC. Together with reference TRBV18 and TRBJ2-7, the CDR3 gives the full variable domain: NAGVMQNPRHLVRRRGQEARLRCSPMKGHSHVYWYRQLPEEGLKFMVYLQKENIIDESGMPKERFSAEFPKEGPSILRIQQVVRGDSAAYFCASSPDDRNSYEQYFGPGTRLTVT.